The clone carrying this T cell receptor beta chain was detected a few times. Its antigen is as yet unknown. Germline assignment: CDR1 SGHAT and CDR2 FQNNGV. J gave up 7 bases and V 2 bases, and 9 bases lay outside the gene matches. CDR3 length equals 17 residues. The record originates from a study of shared clonotypes between healthy human individuals. Whole-study findings and limits: Shared clonotypes across all four donors exceeded non-shared ones in generation probability. An expected dependence of interdonor clonotype sharing on sequencing depth was noted. What rarefaction showed was incomplete sorted-subset sequencing despite large depth.

Sorted-subset replicate PCR reactions were performed with about 200 ng DNA, corresponding to 30,000 to 35,000 T cell genomes. Using immunoSEQ multiplex PCR, the repertoire was profiled, and TCRdb retains in-frame clones only, with some absent. Of 950,000 to 1,300,000 clones listed, about 75% are singletons. This receptor was obtained from a man in his late teens or twenties in good health. The chain carries TRBV11-2 and TRBJ1-3; TRBD1 aligns across 12 bases. Source material: memory CD4+ T cells sorted from blood. Subset defined: CD45RA-negative fraction. Here the CDR3 reads CASSLTVGTGGDNTIYF. In DNA, the CDR3 is TGTGCCAGCAGCTTAACCGTCGGGACAGGGGGCGACAACACCATATATTTT.